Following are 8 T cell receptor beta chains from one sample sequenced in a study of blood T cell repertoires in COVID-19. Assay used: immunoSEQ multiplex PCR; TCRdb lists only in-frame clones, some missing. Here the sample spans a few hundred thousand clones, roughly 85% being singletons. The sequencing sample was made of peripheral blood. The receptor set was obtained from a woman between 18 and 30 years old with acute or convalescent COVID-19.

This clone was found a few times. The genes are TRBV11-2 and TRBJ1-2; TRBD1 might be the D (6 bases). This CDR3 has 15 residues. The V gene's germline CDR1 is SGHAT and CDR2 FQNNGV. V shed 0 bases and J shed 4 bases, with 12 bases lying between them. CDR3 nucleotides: TGTGCCAGCAGCTTAGAAAGGGGACATACCTATGGCTACACCTTC. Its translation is CASSLERGHTYGYTF.

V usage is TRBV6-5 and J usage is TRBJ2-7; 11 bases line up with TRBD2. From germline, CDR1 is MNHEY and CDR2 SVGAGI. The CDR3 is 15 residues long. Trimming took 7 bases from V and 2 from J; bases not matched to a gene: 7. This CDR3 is CASTPLAGGPYEQYF. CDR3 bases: TGTGCCAGCACCCCCCTAGCGGGAGGACCCTACGAGCAGTACTTC.

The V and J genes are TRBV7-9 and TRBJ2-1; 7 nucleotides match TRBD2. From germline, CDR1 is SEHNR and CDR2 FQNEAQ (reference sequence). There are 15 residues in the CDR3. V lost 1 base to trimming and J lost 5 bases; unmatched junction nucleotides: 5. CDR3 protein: CASSLVPSGDNEQFF. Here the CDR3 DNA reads TGTGCCAGCAGCTTAGTCCCTAGCGGAGACAATGAGCAGTTCTTC.

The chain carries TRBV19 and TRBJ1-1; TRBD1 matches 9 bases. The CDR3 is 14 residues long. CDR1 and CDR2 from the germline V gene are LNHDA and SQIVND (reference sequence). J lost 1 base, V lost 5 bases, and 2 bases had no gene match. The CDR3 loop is CASSWGQGNTEAFF. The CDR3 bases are TGTGCCAGTAGTTGGGGACAGGGGAACACTGAAGCTTTCTTT.

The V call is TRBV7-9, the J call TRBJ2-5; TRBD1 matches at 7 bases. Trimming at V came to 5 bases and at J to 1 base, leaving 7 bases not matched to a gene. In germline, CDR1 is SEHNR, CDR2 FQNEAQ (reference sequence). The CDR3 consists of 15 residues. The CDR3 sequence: CASSQRDRVQETQYF. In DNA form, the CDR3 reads TGTGCCAGCAGCCAACGCGACAGGGTCCAAGAGACCCAGTACTTC.

The CDR3: CASTPGQKVNTEAFF. The CDR3 DNA follows: TGTGCCAGCACGCCTGGACAGAAAGTTAACACTGAAGCTTTCTTT. This chain links TRBV6-6 with TRBJ1-1, with a tentative D call TRBD1 (6 bases). Trimming removed 7 bases at V and 2 bases at J, with 17 bases between. CDR1 is MNHNY, CDR2 SVGAGI, per germline (reference sequence). There are 15 residues in the CDR3.

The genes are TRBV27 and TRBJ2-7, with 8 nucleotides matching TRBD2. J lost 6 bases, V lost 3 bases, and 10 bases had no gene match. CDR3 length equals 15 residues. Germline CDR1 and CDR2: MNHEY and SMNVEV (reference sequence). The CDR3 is CASSFREGWGVEQYF. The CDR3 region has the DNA TGTGCCAGCAGTTTTCGGGAGGGTTGGGGAGTCGAGCAGTACTTC.

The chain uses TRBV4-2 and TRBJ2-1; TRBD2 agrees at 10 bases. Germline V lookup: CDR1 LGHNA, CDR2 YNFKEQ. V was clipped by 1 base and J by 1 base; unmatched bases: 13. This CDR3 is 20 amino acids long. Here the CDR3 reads CASSQGPAGGRQESYNEQFF. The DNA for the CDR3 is TGTGCCAGCAGCCAAGGTCCAGCGGGAGGGCGACAGGAGTCCTACAATGAGCAGTTCTTC.